The 9 T cell receptor beta chains reported below all come from one sample, sequenced in a study of T cell responses to AZD1222 COVID-19 vaccine. The protocol was immunoSEQ multiplex PCR, while the TCRdb copy is restricted to in-frame clones and leaves out a portion. The sample yields 140,000 or so clones, roughly nine tenths seen once. This material consisted of peripheral blood, taken 28 days after the second AZD1222 dose. The receptors come from an adult who received the AZD1222 COVID-19 vaccine.

About this clone: Other DNA sequences in this specimen translate into the identical CDR3. The chain joins TRBV4-3 to TRBJ1-1, with a possible D match to TRBD1 (6 bases). The germline V gene encodes CDR1 LGHNA and CDR2 YSLEER. CDR3 length: 14 residues. The germline V and J ends were trimmed by 0 bases and 1 base, with 6 bases remaining between them. CDR3 coding DNA: TGCGCCAGCAGCCAAGACAGGGGGAACACTGAAGCTTTCTTT. This codes for CASSQDRGNTEAFF.

The V call is TRBV5-4, the J call TRBJ2-2, with a possible D match to TRBD1 (6 bases). Trimming cost V 0 bases and J 2 bases, with 8 bases left between them. Germline V gene data show CDR1 as SGHNT and CDR2 as YYREEE (reference sequence). The CDR3 has 15 amino acids. CDR3 in amino acids: CASSLGGQNTGELFF. The CDR3 DNA sequence: TGTGCCAGCAGCTTGGGGGGACAAAACACCGGGGAGCTGTTTTTT.

The sample holds one count of this clone. The chain is built from TRBV11-2 and TRBJ2-7; TRBD2 aligns across 7 bases. J was trimmed by 2 bases and V by 7 bases; bases with no gene match: 8. The CDR3 totals 14 residues. Germline loops: CDR1 SGHAT, CDR2 FQNNGV. CDR3 sequence (DNA): TGTGCCAGCAAGGGAGCGGGACGTGCCTACGAGCAGTACTTC. Amino acid sequence: CASKGAGRAYEQYF.

This chain connects TRBV7-2 to TRBJ1-1; D might be TRBD1 (6 bases). Deletions cut 1 base from V and 5 bases from J, with 11 bases between. The CDR3 runs 14 residues. Germline V lookup: CDR1 SGHTA, CDR2 FQGNSA. CDR3 region: CASSLGGAGTEAFF. Written as DNA, the CDR3 is TGTGCCAGCAGCTTAGGGGGGGCAGGGACTGAAGCTTTCTTT.

The V call is TRBV19, the J call TRBJ1-2, with D uncertain. Trimming pared 2 bases from V and 5 bases from J, leaving 9 bases between. CDR1 is LNHDA and CDR2 is SQIVND in the germline V gene (reference sequence). The CDR3 totals 13 residues. The CDR3 DNA follows: TGTGCCAGTAGTATAAGCTATGGATATGGCTACACCTTC. It is translated as CASSISYGYGYTF.

The V and J genes are TRBV7-2 and TRBJ2-1, with 12 bases aligning to TRBD1. This CDR3 is built from 15 residues. The V gene end was trimmed by 5 bases and the J gene end by 5 bases; junction bases not matched to a gene: 4. Germline-derived CDR1 and CDR2 are SGHTA and FQGNSA. The CDR3 DNA reads as TGTGCCAGCAGCCGGGGACAGGGGGCTAACAATGAGCAGTTCTTC. Translation gives CASSRGQGANNEQFF.

V gene TRBV2 combines with J gene TRBJ1-4; D might be TRBD1 (6 bases). Between the trimmed V and J ends, which lost 6 bases and 7 bases, there was a span of 15 bases. Germline V CDR1 and CDR2: SNHLY, FYNNEI. CDR3 length: 14 amino acids. In nucleotides, the CDR3 is TGTGCCAGCAGAGCGGACAGCGTGAGTGAAAAACTGTTTTTT. Amino acid sequence: CASRADSVSEKLFF.

This clone was observed a handful of times. Other DNA sequences in the sample encode the same CDR3. V is TRBV19 and J is TRBJ1-2, with D uncertain. Trimming removed 3 bases from V and 3 bases from J, with 5 bases in between. CDR1 is LNHDA and CDR2 is SQIVND in the germline V gene (reference sequence). The CDR3 spans 12 residues. The CDR3 loop reads CASSIGDYGYTF. The CDR3 DNA follows: TGTGCCAGTAGTATTGGGGACTATGGCTACACCTTC.

The chain has TRBV19 and TRBJ1-5, with 8 bases lining up with TRBD1. This CDR3 is built from 16 residues. J lost 0 bases, V lost 6 bases, and 7 bases had no gene match. Germline V gene lookup returns CDR1 LNHDA and CDR2 SQIVND (reference sequence). DNA for the CDR3: TGTGCCAGTAGGACCAACAGGGGGGCTAGCAATCAGCCCCAGCATTTT. This codes for CASRTNRGASNQPQHF. Full variable domain (missing parts from reference TRBV19 and TRBJ1-5): DGGITQSPKYLFRKEGQNVTLSCEQNLNHDAMYWYRQDPGQGLRLIYYSQIVNDFQKGDIAEGYSVSREKKESFPLTVTSAQKNPTAFYLCASRTNRGASNQPQHFGDGTRLSIL.